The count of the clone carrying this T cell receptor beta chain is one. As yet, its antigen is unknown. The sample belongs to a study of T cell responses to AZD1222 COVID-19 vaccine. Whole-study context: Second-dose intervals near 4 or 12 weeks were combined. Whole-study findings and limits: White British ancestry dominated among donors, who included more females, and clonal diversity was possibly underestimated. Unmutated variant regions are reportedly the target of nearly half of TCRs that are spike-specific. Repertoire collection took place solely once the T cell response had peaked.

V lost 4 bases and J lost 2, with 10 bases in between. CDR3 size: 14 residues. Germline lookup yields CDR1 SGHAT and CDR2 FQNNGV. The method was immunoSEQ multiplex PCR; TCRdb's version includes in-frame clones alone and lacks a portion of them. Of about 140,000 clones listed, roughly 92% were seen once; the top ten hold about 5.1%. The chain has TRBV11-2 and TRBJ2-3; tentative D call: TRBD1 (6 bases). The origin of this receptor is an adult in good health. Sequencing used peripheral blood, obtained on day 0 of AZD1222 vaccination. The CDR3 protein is CASSWTVTTDTQYF. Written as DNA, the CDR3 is TGTGCCAGCAGCTGGACAGTAACCACAGATACGCAGTATTTT.